One and the same sample provided the 2 T cell receptor beta chains below, sequenced in a study of blood T cell repertoires in COVID-19. Some clones are missing from TCRdb's copy, which holds only in-frame ones; the method was immunoSEQ multiplex PCR. The data contain some 330,000 clones, around 92% of them singletons. Specimen: peripheral blood. The receptors were gathered from a woman in her twenties or thirties with COVID-19, enrolled during active disease.

This chain's CDR3 is CASSSLMGDRAYEQYF. CDR3 coding DNA: TGTGCCAGCAGCTCCCTCATGGGAGACAGGGCCTACGAGCAGTACTTC. This chain uses TRBV5-5 with TRBJ2-7, with TRBD1 matching 7 bases. The V gene's germline CDR1 is SGHKS and CDR2 YYEKEE (reference sequence). CDR3 length: 16 amino acids. J lost 2 bases, V lost 3 bases, and 11 bases had no gene match.

The genes are TRBV20-1 and TRBJ2-5; weak D call: TRBD1 (5 bases). There are 13 residues in the CDR3. From germline, CDR1 is DFQATT and CDR2 SNEGSKA (reference sequence). Trimming left V 3 bases short and J 1 base short, with 9 bases between. The CDR3 loop is CSASQGLQETQYF. The CDR3 DNA follows: TGCAGTGCTAGTCAGGGTCTCCAAGAGACCCAGTACTTC.